This T cell receptor beta chain stems from a study of cytomegalovirus exposure and HLA in healthy donors. Looking at the study overall: There were approximately 400 genotyped donors. Of these, roughly 84% fell in the genetic ancestry cluster associated with self-reported Caucasian donors.

Findings of the study overall: The likely explanation for a cluster of highly shared sequence variants was sequencing artifact. A later analysis found most CMV-associated TCR beta chains apparently HLA-restricted.

Amplification used 60 Vbeta primers and 13 Jbeta primers. This table comes from immunoSEQ multiplex PCR, and its TCRdb copy is limited to in-frame clones, with some not included. The sample has about 130,000 clones, 70% to 80% seen once. CDR1 and CDR2 (germline): SGHTA, FQGTGA. Trimming removed 5 bases from V and 7 bases from J; junction bases left unmatched: 4. This CDR3 contains 15 residues. As for this clone: The antigen remains undetermined.

The sequence was obtained from a woman in her forties or fifties in good health and CMV-seronegative. V gene TRBV7-3 combines with J gene TRBJ2-1; 14 nucleotides agree with TRBD2. Material: PBMCs. The CDR3 coding sequence is TGTGCCAGCAGCATAGGGACTAGCGGGGGAAATGAGCAGTTCTTC. Its protein is CASSIGTSGGNEQFF.